This TCR beta chain emerged from a study of blood T cells in healthy people across ages (dated by TCRdb to the mid-2010s). For the wider study: In model experiments, template switching captured roughly one uniquely barcoded TCR beta cDNA molecule for every two T cells. Using deep sequencing normalized with unique cDNA molecular identifiers, the study measured how TCR beta repertoire diversity changes with age. Donors were grouped into four age groups: young (average approximately 15 years), middle-aged (39), aged (approximately 67) and long-lived (about 90). Donors of different ages were randomly distributed across sequencing lanes to avoid experimental bias. Using the same blood draw, the study looked at two additional independent replicas of 1 million unique cDNA reads for two donors, one aged 18 to 30 and the other aged 80 or older. The full study reports these points: Because donor CMV infection status was unknown, age-related changes in expanded clonotypes were potentially confounded. Compared with the aged group, more naive CD4+ T cells, fewer expanded clones and increased TCR diversity were shown by the long-lived group, suggesting age selection. Observed TCR beta diversity per million T cells fell roughly linearly with age, and a significant reduction was already apparent by age approximately 40. Bulk unsorted PBMC profiling prevented conclusive comparison of naive and antigen-experienced compartments. There was a strong correlation between observed TCR beta diversity and the percentage of naive T cells measured by flow cytometry. Total diversity estimates from one million sequenced T cells were considered lower bounds and underestimates.

This clonotype was recorded a few times. There is no known antigen for this receptor. No much larger clone exists at a distance of one base, and base qualities are not known. The method was 5' RACE. Sequencing was performed on an Illumina HiSeq 2500. A second about 7 to 11 cycle PCR used a sample-barcoded 5' primer and a J-beta primer mix. Each TCR beta cDNA molecule received a unique molecular identifier from a template-switch 5' adaptor carrying 12 random nucleotides. At least 2.5 million CDR3-containing paired-end reads were obtained from each sample. First-strand cDNA was synthesized from all RNA with the Mint cDNA synthesis kit, primed by a TRBC-specific oligonucleotide. After uracil-DNA glycosylase treatment, a first 18-cycle PCR used universal primers M1SS and BC2_uni_R on all cDNA. As for the authors' bioinformatics: Each sample was normalized by randomly selecting 1 million high-quality reads, each carrying a distinct molecular identifier. Instead of being binned into consensus sequences, reads with shared molecular identifiers were discarded. MiTCR, run with a Q25 quality threshold and the strictest error-elimination algorithm, handled CDR3 identification, clonotype clustering and error correction. Lower-bound total TCR beta diversity was estimated with a nonparametric unseen species model using Euler transformation. The public sequencing data were trimmed at Q25 with fastp and processed into clonotypes with MiXCR by TCRdb, which kept only in-frame beta chains. CDR3 protein sequences are deduplicated, and each keeps its most common genes and DNA. These V and J calls rely on TCRdb rather than the paper's analysis. Across this sample there are some 900,000 distinct CDR3 sequences, with 29% seen only once. Clones ranked in the top ten supply roughly 17% of the sample.

Taken from cysteine to phenylalanine, the CDR3 has 12 residues. Just the 36-base CDR3 DNA is kept, in frame starting at base 1. V was cut back by 10 bases and J by 4 bases, leaving a gap of 14 bases between them. In the germline V gene (reference sequence), CDR1 corresponds to LNHDA and CDR2 to SQIVND. The 39 donors, aged about 6 to 100 years, were systemically healthy Caucasian individuals from Russia. Each donor gave 8 to 10 milliliters of peripheral blood, drawn into EDTA-treated Vacutainer tubes. PBMCs were isolated by Ficoll-Paque density-gradient centrifugation, with at least 7 million obtained per sample. Total RNA was extracted from PBMCs with Trizol reagent, with at least 6 micrograms obtained per sample. For every donor, an aliquot of PBMCs went through flow cytometry to measure the percentages of naive CD45RAhigh/CD27high T cells.

This receptor was obtained from a woman older than 75 in good health. The specimen was blood. Rearrangement joined TRBV19 to TRBJ2-7; TRBD1 might be the D gene, on 6 matching bases. The CDR3 amino acid sequence is: CATQSQGYEQYF. The nucleotide sequence is TGTGCCACCCAATCTCAGGGGTACGAGCAGTACTTC.